This passage covers 16 T cell receptor beta chains from one sample sequenced in a study of cytomegalovirus exposure and HLA in healthy donors. The primer mix had 60 Vbeta and 13 Jbeta primers. Using immunoSEQ multiplex PCR, the repertoire was profiled, and TCRdb retains in-frame clones only, with some absent. The table has about 190,000 clones, roughly 80% seen once. Sequenced material: PBMCs. These receptors were collected from a woman between 18 and 29 years old in good health and CMV-seronegative.

A single count supports this clone. The chain couples TRBV15 to TRBJ2-1; 8 bases fit TRBD1. Trimming cost V 3 bases and J 8 bases; bases outside gene matches: 9. This CDR3 region has 15 residues. CDR1 is LNHNV and CDR2 is YYDKDF in the germline V gene (reference sequence). CDR3: CATSRGTGGKHEQFF. The CDR3 nucleotides read TGTGCCACCAGCAGGGGGACAGGAGGGAAACATGAGCAGTTCTTC.

This rearrangement joins TRBV6-5 to TRBJ2-1; 11 bases are shared with TRBD2. The CDR3 has 15 residues. Trimming took 4 bases from V and 7 from J; bases not matched to a gene: 6. Germline V gene data show CDR1 as MNHEY and CDR2 as SVGAGI. The CDR3 sequence: CASSLSSGRFNEQFF. For the CDR3, the DNA is TGTGCCAGCAGTTTGTCTAGCGGGAGGTTTAATGAGCAGTTCTTC.

The V gene is TRBV6-4, the J gene TRBJ2-1; D remains unclear. CDR1 and CDR2 (germline): MRHNA, SNTAGT. V was pared by 6 bases and J by 0 bases, with 12 bases between. The CDR3 has 15 amino acids. The CDR3, as DNA: TGTGCCAGCAGAGCGACTCCAACCTCCTACAATGAGCAGTTCTTC. Encoded protein: CASRATPTSYNEQFF.

V is TRBV2 and J is TRBJ1-6; D ambiguous. Germline V gene lookup returns CDR1 SNHLY and CDR2 FYNNEI. The CDR3 runs 14 residues. Trimming pared 4 bases from V and 7 bases from J, leaving 11 bases between. The CDR3 bases are TGTGCCAGCAGTGGCGCCGGGAACAATTCACCCCTCCACTTT. Protein product: CASSGAGNNSPLHF.

The rearrangement uses TRBV11-1 and TRBJ2-7; TRBD2 matches at 7 bases. The V segment lost 5 bases and the J segment 1 base; nucleotides outside the gene matches: 8. Germline CDR1 reads SGHAT; CDR2 reads FQDESV (reference sequence). This CDR3 spans 15 amino acids. The CDR3 nucleotides read TGTGCCAGCAGCCGCGGAACAGCGGGGTCCTACGAGCAGTACTTC. Translated: CASSRGTAGSYEQYF.

The chain is built from TRBV5-1 and TRBJ2-1; a possible D gene is TRBD2 (6 bases). Germline assignment: CDR1 SGHRS and CDR2 YFSETQ. Trimming took off 2 bases at V and 4 bases at J, with 7 bases between the two ends. The CDR3 sequence is 13 residues long. CDR3 sequence reads: CASSFLAYNEQFF. The DNA of the CDR3 is TGCGCCAGCAGCTTCCTAGCGTACAATGAGCAGTTCTTC. Full variable domain (outside the CDR3, taken from reference TRBV5-1 and TRBJ2-1): KAGVTQTPRYLIKTRGQQVTLSCSPISGHRSVSWYQQTPGQGLQFLFEYFSETQRNKGNFPGRFSGRQFSNSRSEMNVSTLELGDSALYLCASSFLAYNEQFFGPGTRLTVL.

The genes are TRBV5-6 and TRBJ2-7, with D possibly matching TRBD2 (5 bases). The CDR3 spans 15 residues. Germline V CDR1 and CDR2: SGHDT, YYEEEE. Trimming cost V 7 bases and J 0 bases, with 17 bases left between them. This CDR3 is CASHLTGRGSYEQYF. The CDR3 nucleotides read TGTGCCAGCCATTTGACGGGGAGAGGCTCCTACGAGCAGTACTTC.

This chain joins TRBV9 and TRBJ2-1; D may be TRBD2 (6 bases). The CDR3 sequence is 12 residues long. Germline CDR1 is SGDLS and CDR2 is YYNGEE. V was shortened by 2 bases and J by 8 bases, with 8 bases between the two germline ends. CDR3 amino acids: CASSVSGDEQFF. The CDR3 DNA reads as TGTGCCAGCAGCGTCTCGGGAGATGAGCAGTTCTTC.

The chain combines TRBV6-1 with TRBJ1-1, with a weak D call TRBD1 (6 bases). CDR1 and CDR2 from the germline V gene are MNHNS and SASEGT. V was pared by 8 bases and J by 5 bases, with 12 bases between. The CDR3 is 12 residues long. The CDR3, as DNA: TGTGCCAGCGGGGAGGGGGGAACTGAAGCTTTCTTT. Its translation: CASGEGGTEAFF.

V usage is TRBV15 and J usage is TRBJ2-3; 7 bases fit TRBD2. This CDR3 region has 16 residues. Looked up from germline, CDR1 is LNHNV and CDR2 is YYDKDF (reference sequence). Germline trimming cut 0 bases from V and 4 bases from J; bases unmatched to any gene: 7. This CDR3 is CATSREYGGSPDTQYF. CDR3 bases: TGTGCCACCAGCAGAGAGTACGGGGGGAGCCCAGATACGCAGTATTTT.

The chain combines TRBV11-3 with TRBJ2-3; D not certain. The CDR3 consists of 12 residues. Germline V gives CDR1 SGHNT, CDR2 YENEEA. Trimming removed 3 bases from V and 6 bases from J, with 7 bases in between. CDR3 residues: CASSFREDTQYF. CDR3 bases: TGTGCCAGCAGCTTCCGCGAGGATACGCAGTATTTT.

The CDR3 loop is CASSIVMGGPSGANVLTF. CDR3 DNA sequence: TGTGCCAGTAGTATTGTAATGGGGGGGCCCTCTGGGGCCAACGTCCTGACTTTC. The chain recombines TRBV19 with TRBJ2-6, with D tentatively TRBD2 (7 bases). Germline V gene data show CDR1 as LNHDA and CDR2 as SQIVND (reference sequence). The CDR3 spans 18 residues. Trimming took off 3 bases at V and 0 bases at J, with 15 bases between the two ends.

The chain couples TRBV5-4 to TRBJ1-3, with D maybe TRBD1 (5 bases). The germline V and J ends were trimmed by 5 bases and 4 bases, with 10 bases remaining between them. This CDR3 contains 13 residues. The germline CDR1 and CDR2 sequences are SGHNT and YYREEE (reference sequence). The CDR3 sequence is CASSWGVGNTIYF. Here the CDR3 DNA reads TGTGCCAGCAGTTGGGGGGTCGGAAACACCATATATTTT.

The chain links TRBV6-6 to TRBJ1-6; tentatively, D is TRBD1 (6 bases). V was pared by 3 bases and J by 11 bases, with 14 bases between. The CDR3 is 14 amino acids. In germline, CDR1 is MNHNY, CDR2 SVGAGI (reference sequence). CDR3 sequence (DNA): TGTGCCAGCAGTTATGTAGGGGGTGAGACACCCCTCCACTTT. Translating it yields CASSYVGGETPLHF.

V and J are TRBV19 and TRBJ2-1; 10 bases align to TRBD2. The CDR3 contains 15 residues. Trimming removed 4 bases from V and 7 bases from J; junction bases left unmatched: 7. The germline gives CDR1 LNHDA, CDR2 SQIVND (reference sequence). CDR3 protein: CASSTPGAGGNEQFF. Written as DNA, the CDR3 is TGTGCCAGTAGTACCCCCGGAGCGGGGGGGAATGAGCAGTTCTTC.

The V and J genes are TRBV28 and TRBJ1-4; the match to TRBD1 covers 10 bases. V dropped 4 bases and J dropped 10; count of bases not matched to a gene: 9. The CDR3 totals 15 residues. Per the germline V gene, CDR1 is MDHEN and CDR2 is SYDVKM. As DNA, the CDR3 is TGTGCCAGCAGTTCCTCCGGGACAGGGGCTGTAAAACTGTTTTTT. It specifies CASSSSGTGAVKLFF. The whole variable domain, filled in from reference TRBV28 and TRBJ1-4, reads DVKVTQSSRYLVKRTGEKVFLECVQDMDHENMFWYRQDPGLGLRLIYFSYDVKMKEKGDIPEGYSVSREKKERFSLILESASTNQTSMYLCASSSSGTGAVKLFFGSGTQLSVL.